This T cell receptor (beta chain) was recorded in a study of T cell repertoires in cytomegalovirus infection. Overall study: Selected CMV epitopes included recently identified HLA-C-restricted ones as well as well-studied HLA-B-restricted ones. An indication of both CMV infection and matching HLA type came from public TCR beta signatures.

This clonotype was observed a few times. As yet, its antigen is unknown. This CDR3 comprises 16 residues. Per germline, CDR1 SNHLY and CDR2 FYNNEI. The V and J ends lost 2 bases and 1 base respectively, with 14 bases between them. In TCRdb, the reads were re-called with MiXCR into one record per CDR3 protein. Altogether fewer than 900,000 distinct CDR3 sequences are present, about 29% being singletons, with the ten largest covering around 13%. V usage is TRBV2 and J usage is TRBJ1-1; D uncertain. The sequencing here drew on cultured CD8+ T cells from PBMCs, taken from culture after CMV antigen stimulation. This TCR derives from a human donor in good health (CMV status not recorded). Some clones in this sample may be carry-over from other donors' samples. CDR3 region: CASSENSAVTNTEAFF. CDR3 DNA: TGTGCCAGCAGTGAAAACAGCGCAGTGACGAACACTGAAGCTTTCTTT.